This TCR beta chain was observed in a study of early T cells in non-severe SARS-CoV-2 infection. The CDR3 covers 14 residues. V shed 6 bases, J shed 7 bases, and the junction held 7 bases outside the gene matches. Germline V gene lookup returns CDR1 MNHNS and CDR2 SASEGT. TCRdb passed the 5' RACE reads through MiXCR, listing each CDR3 protein once. The data hold roughly 83,000 distinct CDR3 sequences, with more than 10% observed a single time. This clonotype was counted many times. J is TRBJ2-1 and V is TRBV6-1, with 9 bases fitting TRBD2. The clonotype comes from an adult who was a healthcare worker with PCR-confirmed SARS-CoV-2 infection or an uninfected control (not recorded which). The sequences come from whole blood, collected at baseline. The CDR3 protein is CASRTSGLSNEQFF. The CDR3 nucleotides are TGTGCCAGCAGAACTAGCGGGCTATCTAATGAGCAGTTCTTC.